The 27 T cell receptor beta chains below all came from one sample that was sequenced in a study of T cell repertoires in cytomegalovirus infection. One entry per CDR3 protein results from TCRdb running MiXCR on the reads. Among 700,000 to 900,000 distinct CDR3 sequences listed, roughly 29% were seen once. No cognate antigen is known for these TCRs. This sample comprised cultured CD8+ T cells from PBMCs, obtained from culture after CMV antigen stimulation. Every receptor here comes from a human donor in good health (CMV status not recorded). Some clones in this sample may be carry-over from other donors' samples.

This clonotype was found a few times. V usage is TRBV6-1 and J usage is TRBJ1-1; 11 bases agree with TRBD1. Germline CDR1 MNHNS, CDR2 SASEGT. This CDR3 comprises 14 residues. The V and J ends lost 5 bases and 11 bases, in that order; junction bases with no gene match: 10. The CDR3, as DNA: TGTGCCAGCAGTTACGCCGGGACAGGGGGGGATGCTTTCTTT. Its translation is CASSYAGTGGDAFF.

This clonotype has more than one count but fewer than ten. The chain is built from TRBV6-2 or TRBV6-3 and TRBJ2-3; tentatively, D is TRBD1 or TRBD2 (5 bases each). V lost 4 bases to trimming and J lost 1 base, with 15 bases between them. CDR1 and CDR2 from the germline V gene are MNHEY and SVGEGT. The CDR3 runs to 16 residues. The CDR3 region is CASSSPWDLRTDTQYF. The CDR3 DNA sequence: TGTGCCAGCAGTTCCCCATGGGACCTTCGCACAGATACGCAGTATTTT.

This clonotype was observed many times. V usage is TRBV12-3 or TRBV12-4 and J usage is TRBJ2-2; weak D call: TRBD1 (6 bases). The CDR3 loop spans 17 amino acids. V was clipped by 0 bases and J by 0 bases, with 11 bases between them. The DNA for the CDR3 is TGTGCCAGCAGTTTAGCTCCCGGGACACCGAACACCGGGGAGCTGTTTTTT. Translated: CASSLAPGTPNTGELFF.

The chain employs TRBV20-1 and TRBJ2-5; 9 nucleotides match TRBD1. The CDR3 is 16 amino acids. Trimming cost V 4 bases and J 5 bases; bases outside gene matches: 14. The germline V gene encodes CDR1 DFQATT and CDR2 SNEGSKA (reference sequence). The CDR3 reads CSAIDTIETGGETQYF. The CDR3 bases are TGCAGTGCTATCGACACCATAGAGACAGGGGGGGAGACCCAGTACTTC.

This clonotype was detected only a few times. For the CDR3, the DNA is TGTGCCAGCAGTTCGACCTCCGCTAGTGCCTATAACTATGGCTACACCTTC. Its protein is CASSSTSASAYNYGYTF. The J gene is TRBJ1-2, the V gene TRBV12-3 or TRBV12-4; D call uncertain. The length of the CDR3 is 17 residues. V was cut by 4 bases and J by 1 base, with 19 bases left in between.

This clonotype was observed a handful of times. J is TRBJ2-5 and V is TRBV6-1; a weak D match, TRBD2 (5 bases). This CDR3 has 15 residues. Trimming shortened V by 7 bases and J by 2 bases, and 17 bases separated the two germline ends. CDR1 is MNHNS, CDR2 SASEGT, per germline. The CDR3 DNA sequence: TGTGCCAGCAATGTTCGCCGGGGTCCACAAGAGACCCAGTACTTC. Encoded protein: CASNVRRGPQETQYF.

The genes are TRBV6-2 or TRBV6-3 and TRBJ2-3; D gene uncertain. This CDR3 has 15 amino acids. Per the germline V gene, CDR1 is MNHEY and CDR2 is SVGEGT. V was clipped by 6 bases and J by 0 bases, with 13 bases between them. Here the CDR3 reads CASSNLGPSTDTQYF. CDR3 bases: TGTGCCAGCAGCAATCTTGGGCCAAGCACAGATACGCAGTATTTT.

The genes are TRBV11-2 and TRBJ1-4, with D hard to call. Deletions cut 1 base from V and 8 bases from J, with 11 bases between. The CDR3 extends over 14 amino acids. From germline, CDR1 is SGHAT and CDR2 FQNNGV. CDR3 sequence (DNA): TGTGCCAGCAGCTTAGCGGGGTCGGCCGAAAAACTGTTTTTT. It yields the protein CASSLAGSAEKLFF.

This clonotype occurred a few times. The chain couples TRBV12-5 to TRBJ2-6; 8 bases align to TRBD1. Germline-derived CDR1 and CDR2 are LGHNT and FRNRAP. The CDR3 is 18 amino acids. V was clipped by 0 bases and J by 3 bases; unmatched bases: 7. CDR3 nucleotides: TGTGCTAGTGGTTTGGTACTAGTGACAGGGGTTGGGGCCAACGTCCTGACTTTC. Translation: CASGLVLVTGVGANVLTF.

This clonotype was recorded many times. V usage is TRBV6-1 and J usage is TRBJ1-1, with D perhaps TRBD1 (6 bases). CDR3 length: 15 amino acids. The germline CDR1 and CDR2 sequences are MNHNS and SASEGT. Trimming took 6 bases from V and 5 from J, leaving 19 bases between them. The CDR3 here is CASSSDRISGTEAFF. The CDR3 DNA is TGTGCCAGCAGCTCAGACAGGATCTCGGGGACTGAAGCTTTCTTT.

V and J are TRBV19 and TRBJ1-4; 7 bases are shared with TRBD1. The length of the CDR3 is 17 residues. Germline CDR1 LNHDA, CDR2 SQIVND (reference sequence). V trimming: 6 bases; J trimming: 0 bases; junction bases outside the gene matches: 10. The CDR3 loop is CASSDIGTVATNEKLFF. CDR3 sequence (DNA): TGTGCCAGTAGCGATATCGGGACAGTAGCAACTAATGAAAAACTGTTTTTT.

V usage is TRBV6-1 and J usage is TRBJ2-3, with 7 bases fitting TRBD2. The CDR3 spans 17 residues. Germline CDR1 MNHNS, CDR2 SASEGT. V shed 1 base and J 3 bases; nucleotides not matched to a gene: 10. The CDR3 region is CASSEEFPSGGTDTQYF. CDR3 DNA sequence: TGTGCCAGCAGTGAAGAGTTCCCTAGCGGCGGGACAGATACGCAGTATTTT.

The chain carries TRBV12-3 or TRBV12-4 and TRBJ2-6, with TRBD1 matching over 11 bases. This CDR3 region has 19 residues. V dropped 5 bases and J dropped 0; count of bases not matched to a gene: 9. The CDR3 spells CASSITGTGGDSGANVLTF. CDR3 coding DNA: TGTGCCAGCAGTATCACCGGGACAGGGGGAGACTCTGGGGCCAACGTCCTGACTTTC.

This clonotype was seen at least ten times. This chain connects TRBV6-2 or TRBV6-3 to TRBJ2-5; D gene ambiguous. Germline CDR1 MNHEY, CDR2 SVGEGT. The V and J ends lost 7 bases and 5 bases respectively, with 14 bases between them. This CDR3 is built from 13 residues. The CDR3 coding sequence is TGTGCCAGCATGGAGATGGGTTCGGAGACCCAGTACTTC. Translated: CASMEMGSETQYF.

This chain uses TRBV25-1 with TRBJ1-2; D call uncertain. The CDR3 sequence is 14 residues long. Trimming pared 1 base from V and 2 bases from J, leaving 8 bases between. In germline, CDR1 is MGHDK, CDR2 SYGVNS. CDR3 coding DNA: TGTGCCAGCAGTGAATGGGCAGTAAACTATGGCTACACCTTC. Protein sequence: CASSEWAVNYGYTF.

V usage is TRBV15 and J usage is TRBJ1-2; the match to TRBD1 covers 9 bases. The V gene end was trimmed by 0 bases and the J gene end by 6 bases; junction bases not matched to a gene: 5. This CDR3 spans 15 amino acids. Germline V gene lookup returns CDR1 LNHNV and CDR2 YYDKDF (reference sequence). The CDR3 sequence is CATSRDGTGYNGYTF. In DNA, the CDR3 is TGTGCCACCAGCAGAGATGGGACAGGGTATAATGGCTACACCTTC.

The chain links TRBV4-3 to TRBJ2-1, with D unresolved. The CDR3 consists of 19 residues. V dropped 0 bases and J dropped 4 bases, with 22 bases sitting between them. Germline CDR1 and CDR2: LGHNA and YSLEER. Written as DNA, the CDR3 is TGCGCCAGCAGCCAAGAACCTATCGGTGGGCTAGGCTGGTACAATGAGCAGTTCTTC. It is translated as CASSQEPIGGLGWYNEQFF.

With regard to this clonotype: A much larger clone differs from this one at a single base, so this may be a read error. The CDR3: CASSHSEGGLETQYF. The CDR3 region has the DNA TGCGCCAGCAGCCACTCAGAGGGTGGGTTGGAGACCCAGTACTTC. This chain joins TRBV4-1 and TRBJ2-5, with D perhaps TRBD2 (5 bases). The V end lost 3 bases, the J end lost 5 bases, and 16 bases lay between the germline ends. This CDR3 has 15 amino acids. Germline loops: CDR1 MGHRA, CDR2 YSYEKL.

The chain combines TRBV7-9 with TRBJ1-4; D unresolved. Trimming removed 7 bases from V and 8 bases from J, with 11 bases in between. The CDR3 has 12 amino acids. Germline V gene data show CDR1 as SEHNR and CDR2 as FQNEAQ (reference sequence). The CDR3 DNA is TGTGCCAGCACCACCGTGCGGGAAAAACTGTTTTTT. Translated, it gives CASTTVREKLFF. Drawing the rest from reference TRBV7-9 and TRBJ1-4, the complete variable domain is DTGVSQNPRHKITKRGQNVTFRCDPISEHNRLYWYRQTLGQGPEFLTYFQNEAQLEKSRLLSDRFSAERPKGSFSTLEIQRTEQGDSAMYLCASTTVREKLFFGSGTQLSVL.

This clonotype was counted at least ten times. This chain joins TRBV11-2 and TRBJ2-3; D might be TRBD2 (6 bases). The V gene lost 5 bases and the J gene lost 0 bases, with 12 bases spanning the gap. Germline V gene data show CDR1 as SGHAT and CDR2 as FQNNGV. This CDR3 contains 15 residues. Here the CDR3 DNA reads TGTGCCAGCAGCCCTCCTAGCGTAAGCACAGATACGCAGTATTTT. The encoded protein is CASSPPSVSTDTQYF.

The V call is TRBV15, the J call TRBJ2-3; D may match TRBD1 or TRBD2 (5 bases each). The CDR3 sequence is 16 residues long. Trimming shortened V by 0 bases and J by 6 bases, and 16 bases separated the two germline ends. The germline V gene encodes CDR1 LNHNV and CDR2 YYDKDF (reference sequence). The CDR3 protein is CATSRDRGSLWDTQYF. The CDR3 bases are TGTGCCACCAGCAGAGATCGGGGCAGCCTTTGGGATACGCAGTATTTT.

This clonotype is a singleton in its sample. The J gene is TRBJ1-2, the V gene TRBV2; 7 bases fit TRBD1. The CDR3 is 14 residues long. V lost 6 bases to trimming and J lost 0 bases; unmatched junction nucleotides: 4. Germline CDR1 is SNHLY and CDR2 is FYNNEI. CDR3 in DNA: TGTGCCAGCAGGGGGGACAGCACTAACTATGGCTACACCTTC. Encoded protein: CASRGDSTNYGYTF.

This clonotype was observed a few times. The chain combines TRBV4-3 with TRBJ2-2; D call uncertain. Trimming shortened V by 0 bases and J by 3 bases, and 5 bases separated the two germline ends. This CDR3 has 14 amino acids. Germline V gene sequence: CDR1 LGHNA, CDR2 YSLEER. In DNA form, the CDR3 reads TGCGCCAGCAGCCAAGAAGCTCACACCGGGGAGCTGTTTTTT. It yields the protein CASSQEAHTGELFF.

The V and J genes are TRBV25-1 and TRBJ1-5; perhaps TRBD1 as D (6 bases). The CDR3 is 15 residues long. V was pared by 7 bases and J by 2 bases, with 15 bases between. The germline gives CDR1 MGHDK, CDR2 SYGVNS. CDR3 in DNA: TGTGCCAGCACCCCCGGGGGGGCCGGCAATCAGCCCCAGCATTTT. Translating gives CASTPGGAGNQPQHF.

The chain links TRBV28 to TRBJ2-1; D tentatively fits TRBD1 or TRBD2 (5 bases each). The CDR3 covers 12 residues. Trimming cost V 5 bases and J 11 bases, with 13 bases left between them. Looked up from germline, CDR1 is MDHEN and CDR2 is SYDVKM. CDR3 sequence (DNA): TGTGCCAGCAGTCCCGGGACCACGAAGCAGTTCTTC. This gives the protein CASSPGTTKQFF.

The chain employs TRBV19 and TRBJ2-1; D might be TRBD1 (5 bases). CDR3 length: 13 amino acids. The germline CDR1 and CDR2 sequences are LNHDA and SQIVND (reference sequence). V lost 3 bases to trimming and J lost 8 bases, with 11 bases between them. The CDR3, as DNA: TGTGCCAGTAGTATCCAAGACAGTGATGAGCAGTTCTTC. Translating it yields CASSIQDSDEQFF.

Regarding this clonotype: The germline gene is not matched at one end of the junction; a read error may be the cause. This rearrangement joins TRBV5-3 to TRBJ2-1; D gene unclear. TRBV5-3 has ORF status, its function being uncertain. The CDR3 has 12 residues. CDR3 DNA sequence: TGTGCCAGCAGCTTGGGGTACAATGAGCAGCTCTTC. Protein product: CASSLGYNEQLF.